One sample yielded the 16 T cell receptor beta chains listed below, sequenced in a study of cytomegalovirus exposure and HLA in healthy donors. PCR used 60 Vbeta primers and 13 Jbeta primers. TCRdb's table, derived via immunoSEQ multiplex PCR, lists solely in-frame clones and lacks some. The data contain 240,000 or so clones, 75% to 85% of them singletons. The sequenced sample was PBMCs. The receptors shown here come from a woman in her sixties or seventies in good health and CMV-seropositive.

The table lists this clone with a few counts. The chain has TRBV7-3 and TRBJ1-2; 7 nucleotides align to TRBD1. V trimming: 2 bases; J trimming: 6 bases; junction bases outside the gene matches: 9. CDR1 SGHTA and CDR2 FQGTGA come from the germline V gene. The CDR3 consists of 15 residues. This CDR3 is CASSLGTGVMDGYTF. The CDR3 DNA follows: TGTGCCAGCAGCTTAGGTACAGGGGTTATGGATGGCTACACCTTC.

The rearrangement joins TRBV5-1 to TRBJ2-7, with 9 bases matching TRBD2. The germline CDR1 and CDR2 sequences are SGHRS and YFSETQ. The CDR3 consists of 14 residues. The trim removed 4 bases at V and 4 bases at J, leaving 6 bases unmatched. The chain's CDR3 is CASSPDSGSYEQYF. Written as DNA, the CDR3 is TGCGCCAGCAGCCCCGATAGCGGGAGTTACGAGCAGTACTTC.

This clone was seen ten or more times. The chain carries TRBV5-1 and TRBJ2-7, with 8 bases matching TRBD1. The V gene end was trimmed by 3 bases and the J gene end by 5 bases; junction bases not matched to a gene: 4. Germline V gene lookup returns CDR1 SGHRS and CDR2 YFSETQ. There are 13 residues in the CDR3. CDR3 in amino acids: CASSSDRVDEQYF. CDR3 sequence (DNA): TGCGCCAGCAGCTCGGACAGGGTAGACGAGCAGTACTTC.

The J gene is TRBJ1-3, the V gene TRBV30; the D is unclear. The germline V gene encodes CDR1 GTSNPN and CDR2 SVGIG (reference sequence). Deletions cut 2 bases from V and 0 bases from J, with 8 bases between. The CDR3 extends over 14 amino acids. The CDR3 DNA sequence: TGTGCCTGGAGTTCCGACAACTCTGGAAACACCATATATTTT. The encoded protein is CAWSSDNSGNTIYF.

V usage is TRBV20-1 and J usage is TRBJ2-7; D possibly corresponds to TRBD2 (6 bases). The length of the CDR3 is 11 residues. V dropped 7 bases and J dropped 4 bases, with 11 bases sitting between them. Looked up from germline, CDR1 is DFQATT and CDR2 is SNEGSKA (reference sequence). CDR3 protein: CSVTAGYEQYF. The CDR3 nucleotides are TGCAGTGTTACAGCGGGTTACGAGCAGTACTTC.

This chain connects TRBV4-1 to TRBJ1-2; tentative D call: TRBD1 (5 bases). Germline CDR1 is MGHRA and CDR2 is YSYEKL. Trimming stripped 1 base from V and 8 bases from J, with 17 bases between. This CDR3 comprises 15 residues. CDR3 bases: TGCGCCAGCAGCCAAGGGACGCTAGACAGAGAGGGCTACACCTTC. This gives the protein CASSQGTLDREGYTF.

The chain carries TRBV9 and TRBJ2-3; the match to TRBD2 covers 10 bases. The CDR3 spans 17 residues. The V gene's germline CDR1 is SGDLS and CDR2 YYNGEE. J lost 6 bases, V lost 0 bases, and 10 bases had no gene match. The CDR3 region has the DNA TGTGCCAGCAGCGTAGGGTTAGCGGGAGGATCGGGGGATACGCAGTATTTT. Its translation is CASSVGLAGGSGDTQYF.

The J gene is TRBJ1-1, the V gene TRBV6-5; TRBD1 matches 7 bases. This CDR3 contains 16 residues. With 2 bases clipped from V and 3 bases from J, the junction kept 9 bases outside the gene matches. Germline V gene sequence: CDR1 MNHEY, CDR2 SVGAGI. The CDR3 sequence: CASSYLRLDRDTEAFF. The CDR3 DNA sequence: TGTGCCAGCAGTTACCTAAGATTAGACAGGGACACTGAAGCTTTCTTT.

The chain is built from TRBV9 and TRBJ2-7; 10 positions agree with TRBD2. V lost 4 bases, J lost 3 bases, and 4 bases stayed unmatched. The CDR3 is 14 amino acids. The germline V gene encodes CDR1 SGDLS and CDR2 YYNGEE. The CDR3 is CASSPGTSVYEQYF. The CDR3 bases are TGTGCCAGCAGCCCCGGGACTAGCGTCTACGAGCAGTACTTC.

The CDR3 nucleotides read TGCGCCAGCAGCCAGGGGACTAGCGGATACAATGAGCAGTTCTTC. Translated, it gives CASSQGTSGYNEQFF. The rearrangement joins TRBV4-1 to TRBJ2-1; 11 positions match TRBD2. Germline assignment: CDR1 MGHRA and CDR2 YSYEKL. This CDR3 is 15 amino acids long. J lost 4 bases, V lost 3 bases, and 2 bases had no gene match.

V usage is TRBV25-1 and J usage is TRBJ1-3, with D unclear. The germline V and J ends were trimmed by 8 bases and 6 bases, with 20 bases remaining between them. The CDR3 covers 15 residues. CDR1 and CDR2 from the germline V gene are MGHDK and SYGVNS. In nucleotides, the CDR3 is TGTGCCAGCTCCGACCTGACACCTCTGGAAAACACCATATATTTT. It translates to CASSDLTPLENTIYF.

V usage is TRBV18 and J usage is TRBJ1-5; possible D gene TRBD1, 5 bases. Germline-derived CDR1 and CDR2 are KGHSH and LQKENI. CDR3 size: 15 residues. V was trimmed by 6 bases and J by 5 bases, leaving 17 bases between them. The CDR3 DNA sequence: TGTGCCAGCTCCCCTCGTGACAGCAGATATCAGCCCCAGCATTTT. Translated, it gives CASSPRDSRYQPQHF.

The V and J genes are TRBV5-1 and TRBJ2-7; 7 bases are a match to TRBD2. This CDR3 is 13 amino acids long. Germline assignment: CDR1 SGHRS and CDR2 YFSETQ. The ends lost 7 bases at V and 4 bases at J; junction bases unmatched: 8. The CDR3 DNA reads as TGCGCCAGCCGACTAGCAGAGGGGTACGAGCAGTACTTC. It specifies CASRLAEGYEQYF.

CDR3 in amino acids: CASSLRGGRLGEQYF. The CDR3 bases are TGTGCCAGCAGCTTAAGGGGGGGGAGGCTGGGCGAGCAGTACTTC. The chain links TRBV11-2 to TRBJ2-7; D is possibly TRBD2 (7 bases). The germline V and J ends were trimmed by 2 bases and 6 bases, with 17 bases remaining between them. The CDR3 has 15 amino acids. The germline V gene has CDR1 SGHAT and CDR2 FQNNGV.

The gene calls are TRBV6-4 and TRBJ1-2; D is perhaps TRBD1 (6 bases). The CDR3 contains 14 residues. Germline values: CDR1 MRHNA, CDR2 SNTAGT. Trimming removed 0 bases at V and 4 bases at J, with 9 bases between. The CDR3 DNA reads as TGTGCCAGCAGTGACTCTGGCAGGGGCTATGGCTACACCTTC. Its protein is CASSDSGRGYGYTF.

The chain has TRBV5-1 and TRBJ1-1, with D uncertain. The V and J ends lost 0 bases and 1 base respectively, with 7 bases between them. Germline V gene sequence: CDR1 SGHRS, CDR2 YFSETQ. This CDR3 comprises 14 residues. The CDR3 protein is CASSLDQWNTEAFF. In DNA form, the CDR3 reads TGCGCCAGCAGCTTGGATCAGTGGAACACTGAAGCTTTCTTT.